This entry concerns a single TCR beta chain. Primed by a sample-barcoded 5' primer and a J-beta primer mix, a second PCR proceeded for about 7 to 11 cycles. MiXCR, run by TCRdb on the 5' RACE reads, gives a single entry per CDR3 protein. This sample has 600,000 to 850,000 distinct CDR3 sequences, with roughly 47% found just once. The CDR3 extends over 15 amino acids. Trimming took 0 bases from V and 11 from J; bases not matched to a gene: 9. The germline V gene encodes CDR1 SGHRS and CDR2 YFSETQ. This sample is part of a study of blood T cells in healthy people across ages. V and J are TRBV5-1 and TRBJ2-5; TRBD2 matches 11 bases. This TCR was sampled from a woman aged 55-69 years in good health. The sequencing sample was made of blood. This chain's CDR3 is CASSLVSGRGDEQYF. CDR3 bases: TGCGCCAGCAGCTTGGTTAGCGGGAGGGGAGATGAGCAGTACTTC.